A selection of T cell receptor beta chains follows, all from one sample in a study of blood T cell repertoires in COVID-19. Method: immunoSEQ multiplex PCR; TCRdb's copy keeps in-frame clones and lacks some. Seen here are fewer than 600,000 clones, 89% observed once, and the top ten hold around 0.92%. The sample consisted of peripheral blood. The receptors were gathered from a man younger than 35 with COVID-19, enrolled during active disease. The CDR3 runs from the conserved cysteine through the conserved F or W. D genes are given only for firm matches. Size is omitted from some rows. Given values are once, few, many or a class for expanded clones.

V: TRBV3-1/TRBV3-2
J: TRBJ2-2
size: -
D: TRBD2
DNA: TGTGCCAGCAGCAAACTAGCGGGTCTAACCGGGGAGCTGTTTTTT
CDR3: CASSKLAGLTGELFF

V: TRBV11-3
J: TRBJ2-1
size: once
D: -
DNA: TGTGCCAGCAGCCCAGGGACTGGTTCGTACAATGAGCAGTTCTTC
CDR3: CASSPGTGSYNEQFF

V: TRBV6-1
J: TRBJ2-1
size: -
D: -
DNA: TGTGCCAGCAGTGAGGCACGGGGGGCTGATAATGAGCAGTTCTTC
CDR3: CASSEARGADNEQFF

V: TRBV24-1
J: TRBJ2-3
size: -
D: TRBD1
DNA: TGTGCCACCAGTGATAAGGGACAGGGAACCGATACGCAGTATTTT
CDR3: CATSDKGQGTDTQYF

V: TRBV2
J: TRBJ1-4
size: -
D: TRBD1
DNA: TGTGCCAGCAGAGACGACAGGGTCTCTGAAAAACTGTTTTTT
CDR3: CASRDDRVSEKLFF

V: TRBV9
J: TRBJ1-5
size: -
D: TRBD1
DNA: TGTGCCAGCAGCGCCGGGACAGGGAACAATCAGCCCCAGCATTTT
CDR3: CASSAGTGNNQPQHF

V: TRBV7-2
J: TRBJ1-1
size: few
D: -
DNA: TGTGCCAGCAGCTCTGATCAGGGGAGGGTCACTGAAGCTTTCTTT
CDR3: CASSSDQGRVTEAFF

V: TRBV19
J: TRBJ1-2
size: once
D: TRBD1
DNA: TGTGCCAGTAGTAACGGGAGACAGGGGGATGGCTACACCTTC
CDR3: CASSNGRQGDGYTF

V: TRBV27
J: TRBJ1-6
size: -
D: -
DNA: TGTGCCAGCAGCCAACAGGGTTTTAATTCACCCCTCCACTTT
CDR3: CASSQQGFNSPLHF

V: TRBV13
J: TRBJ2-1
size: -
D: TRBD2
DNA: TGTGCCAGCAGTCAAGGACTAGCGGGGGCTGGGGAGCAGTTCTTC
CDR3: CASSQGLAGAGEQFF

V: TRBV13
J: TRBJ2-7
size: -
D: TRBD2
DNA: TGTGCCAGCAGCTTAGAACTAGCGGGAGACTACGAGCAGTACTTC
CDR3: CASSLELAGDYEQYF

V: TRBV6-5
J: TRBJ2-2
size: -
D: TRBD1
DNA: TGTGCCAGCAGGGACAGGGGGAACACCGGGGAGCTGTTTTTT
CDR3: CASRDRGNTGELFF

V: TRBV6-5
J: TRBJ1-2
size: -
D: TRBD1
DNA: TGTGCCAGCAGTCGGGGACAGCGCTATGGCTACACCTTC
CDR3: CASSRGQRYGYTF

V: TRBV2
J: TRBJ1-2
size: -
D: TRBD1
DNA: TGTGCCAGCAGTGTGACAGGGGGCTCTGGCTACACCTTC
CDR3: CASSVTGGSGYTF

V: TRBV6-1
J: TRBJ2-5
size: -
D: TRBD1
DNA: TGTGCCAGCAGTGAATATATCACCGGGACAGGGACTGAAGAGACCCAGTACTTC
CDR3: CASSEYITGTGTEETQYF

V: TRBV19
J: TRBJ1-1
size: -
D: TRBD1
DNA: TGTGCCAGTAGTGCCTACAGGGGGAACACTGAAGCTTTCTTT
CDR3: CASSAYRGNTEAFF

V: TRBV10-1
J: TRBJ2-1
size: -
D: TRBD2
DNA: TGCGCCAGCACCGCTGGGACTAGCGAACACAATGAGCAGTTCTTC
CDR3: CASTAGTSEHNEQFF

V: TRBV2
J: TRBJ2-7
size: -
D: TRBD1
DNA: TGTGCCAGCAGCCCGACAGGGACCTTTTACGAGCAGTACTTC
CDR3: CASSPTGTFYEQYF

V: TRBV24-1
J: TRBJ2-5
size: -
D: TRBD1
DNA: TGTGCCACCAGTGAGGGCGGGACAGGGGGCGGTGAGACCCAGTACTTC
CDR3: CATSEGGTGGGETQYF

V: TRBV3-1/TRBV3-2
J: TRBJ2-7
size: -
D: TRBD1
DNA: TGTGCCAGCAGCCGCCTGAGGGACAGGAGCTACGAGCAGTACTTC
CDR3: CASSRLRDRSYEQYF

V: TRBV7-9
J: TRBJ1-1
size: -
D: -
DNA: TGTGCCAGCAGCCCTACAGCCCTGAACACTGAAGCTTTCTTT
CDR3: CASSPTALNTEAFF